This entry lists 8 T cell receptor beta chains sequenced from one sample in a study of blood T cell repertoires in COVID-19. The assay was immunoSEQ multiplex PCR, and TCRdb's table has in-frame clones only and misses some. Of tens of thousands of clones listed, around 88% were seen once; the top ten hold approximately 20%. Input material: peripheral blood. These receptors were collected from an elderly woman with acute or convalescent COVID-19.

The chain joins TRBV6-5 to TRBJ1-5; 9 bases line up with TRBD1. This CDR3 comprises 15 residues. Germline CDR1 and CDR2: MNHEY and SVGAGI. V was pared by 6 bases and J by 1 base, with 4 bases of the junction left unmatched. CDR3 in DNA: TGTGCCAGCAGAGGGACAGGGAACAGCAATCAGCCCCAGCATTTT. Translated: CASRGTGNSNQPQHF.

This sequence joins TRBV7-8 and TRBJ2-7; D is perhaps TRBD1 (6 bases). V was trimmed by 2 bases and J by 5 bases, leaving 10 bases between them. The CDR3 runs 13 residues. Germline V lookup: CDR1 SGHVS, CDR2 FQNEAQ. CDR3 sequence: CASSLFQGNEQYF. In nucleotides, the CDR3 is TGTGCCAGCAGCTTATTTCAGGGGAACGAGCAGTACTTC.

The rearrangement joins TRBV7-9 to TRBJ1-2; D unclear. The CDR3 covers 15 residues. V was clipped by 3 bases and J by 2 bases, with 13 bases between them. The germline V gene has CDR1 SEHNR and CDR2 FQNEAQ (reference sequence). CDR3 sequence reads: CASSFGVGVNYGYTF. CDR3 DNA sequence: TGTGCCAGCAGCTTCGGTGTCGGGGTAAACTATGGCTACACCTTC.

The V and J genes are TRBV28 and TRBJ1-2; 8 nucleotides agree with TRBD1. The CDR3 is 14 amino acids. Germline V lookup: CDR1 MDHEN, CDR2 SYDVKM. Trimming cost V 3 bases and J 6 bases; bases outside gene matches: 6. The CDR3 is CASSLRTGLNGYTF. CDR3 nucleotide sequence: TGTGCCAGCAGTTTGAGGACAGGGCTTAATGGCTACACCTTC.

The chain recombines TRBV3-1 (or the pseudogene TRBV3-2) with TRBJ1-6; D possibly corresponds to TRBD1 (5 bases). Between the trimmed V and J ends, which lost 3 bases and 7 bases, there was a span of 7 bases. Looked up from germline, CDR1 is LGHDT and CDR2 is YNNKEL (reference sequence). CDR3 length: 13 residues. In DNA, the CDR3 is TGTGCCAGCAGCCATGGGGGGAATTCACCCCTCCACTTT. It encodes CASSHGGNSPLHF.

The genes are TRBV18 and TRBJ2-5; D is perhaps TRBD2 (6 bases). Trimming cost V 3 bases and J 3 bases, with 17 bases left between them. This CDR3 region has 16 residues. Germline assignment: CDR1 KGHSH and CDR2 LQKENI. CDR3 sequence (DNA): TGTGCCAGCTCACCCTCGTCGGGGGTCCGGAAAGAGACCCAGTACTTC. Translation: CASSPSSGVRKETQYF.

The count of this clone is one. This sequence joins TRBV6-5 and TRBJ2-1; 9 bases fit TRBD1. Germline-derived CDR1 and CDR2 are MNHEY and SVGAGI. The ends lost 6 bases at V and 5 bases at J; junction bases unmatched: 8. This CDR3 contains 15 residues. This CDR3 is CASRRQGVGDNEQFF. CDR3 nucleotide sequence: TGTGCCAGCAGAAGACAGGGGGTCGGGGACAATGAGCAGTTCTTC.

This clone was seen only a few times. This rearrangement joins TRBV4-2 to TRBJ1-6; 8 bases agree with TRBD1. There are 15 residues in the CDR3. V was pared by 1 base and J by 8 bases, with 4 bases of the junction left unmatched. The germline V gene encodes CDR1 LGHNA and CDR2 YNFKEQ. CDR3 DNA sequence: TGTGCCAGCAGCCAAGGGACAGGGTGGGATTCACCCCTCCACTTT. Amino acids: CASSQGTGWDSPLHF.